This T cell receptor beta chain was retrieved from a study of T cell repertoires in cytomegalovirus infection. On the study more broadly: CMV infection and matching HLA type were both indicated by public TCR beta signatures.

At least ten counts were recorded for this clonotype. Its antigen is undetermined. General study points: Carriers of CMV plus the relevant HLA were identified by cumulative public TCR beta family frequency.

TCRdb reprocessed the reads with MiXCR, giving one entry per CDR3 protein. The data hold 210,000 or so distinct CDR3 sequences, with about 5.9% observed a single time. The sequence was collected from a human donor in good health (CMV status not recorded). Some clones in this sample may be carry-over from other donors' samples. Sequencing used PBMCs.

In nucleotides, the CDR3 is TGTGCCAGCAGTAGGGGAAGTGGCTACGAGCAGTACTTC. Its protein is CASSRGSGYEQYF. V gene TRBV6-2 or TRBV6-3 combines with J gene TRBJ2-7; maybe TRBD1 (5 bases). Germline V gene data show CDR1 as MNHEY and CDR2 as SVGEGT. This CDR3 region has 13 residues. V lost 5 bases to trimming and J lost 3 bases, with 11 bases between them.